This T cell receptor (beta chain) came from a study of cytomegalovirus exposure and HLA in healthy donors. Primers included in the PCR were 60 Vbeta and 13 Jbeta primers. Assay used: immunoSEQ multiplex PCR; TCRdb lists only in-frame clones, some missing. Here the sample spans about 130,000 clones, 65% to 70% being singletons. Trimming shortened V by 4 bases and J by 2 bases, and 11 bases separated the two germline ends. Germline CDR1 reads SQVTM; CDR2 reads ANQGSEA. The CDR3 runs to 13 residues. This TCR derives from a human donor in good health. Material for sequencing was PBMCs. The chain has TRBV29-1 and TRBJ1-2; D unresolved. The CDR3 DNA reads TGCAGCGTTGGGGTAGGGAGCAACTATGGCTACACCTTC. Its translation: CSVGVGSNYGYTF.